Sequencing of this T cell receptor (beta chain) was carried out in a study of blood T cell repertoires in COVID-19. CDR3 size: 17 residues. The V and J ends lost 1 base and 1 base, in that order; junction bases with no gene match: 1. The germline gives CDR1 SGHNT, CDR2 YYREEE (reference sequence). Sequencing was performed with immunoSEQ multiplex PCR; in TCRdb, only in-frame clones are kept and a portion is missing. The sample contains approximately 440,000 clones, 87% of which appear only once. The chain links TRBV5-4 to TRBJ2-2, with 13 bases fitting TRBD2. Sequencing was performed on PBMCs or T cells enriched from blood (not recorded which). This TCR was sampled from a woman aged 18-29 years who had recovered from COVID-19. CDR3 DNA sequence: TGTGCCAGCAGCTTGACTAGCGGGGGGGAGAACACCGGGGAGCTGTTTTTT. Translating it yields CASSLTSGGENTGELFF.